The rows below give T cell receptor beta chains drawn from one sample of a study of T-cell reconstitution after alpha-beta-depleted transplantation in children. Each CDR3 protein gets one entry after TCRdb re-called the PCR reads with MiXCR. This sample has over 450,000 distinct CDR3 sequences, with 10% found just once. The specimen was PBMCs, collected before TCRalphabeta/CD19-depleted stem cell transplant. These receptor sequences come from a child under 10 years old with inherited bone marrow failure, due to receive a stem cell transplant. Each CDR3 is given with its conserved first and last residue. The D gene is left open where the match is weak. Size values are once, few and many counts, or a class for expanded clones, and some rows have none.

>.|TRBJ2-7|TRBV6-6|many
TGTGCCAGCAGTTACGACGGGTACGAGCAGTACTTC
CASSYDGYEQYF
>.|TRBJ2-5|TRBV12-3/TRBV12-4|.
TGTGCCAGCAGTTCATTCTGGCTAGCAGAGACCCAGTACTTC
CASSSFWLAETQYF
>TRBD1|TRBJ2-3|TRBV3-1|many
TGTGCCAGCAGCCAAGGGGACAGGACGGCGTGGGATACGCAGTATTTT
CASSQGDRTAWDTQYF
>TRBD1|TRBJ1-2|TRBV20-1|.
TGCAGTGCTAGAGACGGACAGGGGGCCTCTGGCTACACCTTC
CSARDGQGASGYTF
>TRBD2|TRBJ2-7|TRBV29-1|many
TGCAGCGTTGAAGGACTAGCGGGAGGGCCGGAGTACGAGCAGTACTTC
CSVEGLAGGPEYEQYF
>TRBD2|TRBJ2-1|TRBV30|many
TGTGCCTGGAGGAGAAGAGGGAGGGGCAATGAGCAGTTCTTC
CAWRRRGRGNEQFF
>TRBD1|TRBJ1-3|TRBV9|many
TGTGCCAGCAGCGTAGGCGGGACAGGGAGGAACACCATATATTTT
CASSVGGTGRNTIYF
>.|TRBJ2-7|TRBV6-5|.
TGTGCCAGCAGGGCACTAGGACCCAACTCGGTTTACGAGCAGTACTTC
CASRALGPNSVYEQYF
>.|TRBJ1-5|TRBV10-3|many
TGTGCCATCAGTGAGTCGGCAGCTCATAGCAATCAGCCCCAGCATTTT
CAISESAAHSNQPQHF
>TRBD2|TRBJ2-1|TRBV15|many
TGTGCCACCAGCAGAGAGGCGACTAGCGGACCCTACAATGAGCAGTTCTTC
CATSREATSGPYNEQFF
>.|TRBJ2-7|TRBV20-1|many
TGCAGTGCTTCTACAGGGTTCCGGCAGTACTTC
CSASTGFRQYF
>.|TRBJ1-4|TRBV7-2|few
TGTGCCAGCAGCTTAAACAGGGATGAAAAACTGTTTTTT
CASSLNRDEKLFF
>.|TRBJ2-7|TRBV9|many
TGTGCCAGCGTAGGGGGAAGCATCTACGAGCAGTACTTC
CASVGGSIYEQYF
>.|TRBJ2-5|TRBV25-1|many
TGTGCCAGCAGTGAATTTGAGGGCCCGGCACCGAAGGAAGAGACCCAGTACTTC
CASSEFEGPAPKEETQYF
>.|TRBJ1-2|TRBV6-2/TRBV6-3|many
TGTGCCAGTTCTTCGGACACCCACTATGGCTACACCTTC
CASSSDTHYGYTF
>TRBD1|TRBJ1-2|TRBV12-3/TRBV12-4|.
TGTGCCAGCAGTTTAGAGTCAGGGGGCTCTGGCTACACCTTC
CASSLESGGSGYTF
>.|TRBJ2-4|TRBV30|many
TGTGCCTGGAGTGTATTACTCTACTTC
CAWSVLLYF
>.|TRBJ2-7|TRBV7-9|many
TGTGCCAGCAGTTCGACCAGCTACGAGCAGTACTTC
CASSSTSYEQYF
>.|TRBJ1-1|TRBV7-9|few
TGTGCCAGCAGCTTAGTGACCAACACTGAAGCTTTCTTT
CASSLVTNTEAFF
>.|TRBJ2-1|TRBV6-5|many
TGTGCCAGCAGTTACTCACCCTACAATGAGCAGTTCTTC
CASSYSPYNEQFF
>TRBD1|TRBJ1-1|TRBV7-2|few
TGTGCCAGCAGCTTAGCATCATCCCCAGGGGGCGAAGCTTTCTTT
CASSLASSPGGEAFF
>.|TRBJ2-2|TRBV28|many
TGTGCCAGCAGTTTACGAGGCGGGCAATACACCGGGGAGCTGTTTTTT
CASSLRGGQYTGELFF
>.|TRBJ2-1|TRBV3-1|few
TGTGCCAGCAGCCAGTCTGGGGGTAACAATGAGCAGTTCTTC
CASSQSGGNNEQFF
>.|TRBJ2-5|TRBV7-2|.
TGTGCCAGCAGCCCGTTGGTGGAGACCCAGTACTTC
CASSPLVETQYF
>.|TRBJ2-1|TRBV28|many
TGTGCCAGCAGGAAGCGGTACAATGAGCAGTTCTTC
CASRKRYNEQFF
>.|TRBJ2-7|TRBV15|many
TGTGCCACCAGCCTATGGACAGTCTCCTACGAGCAGTACTTC
CATSLWTVSYEQYF
>TRBD2|TRBJ2-5|TRBV20-1|many
TGCAGTGCTAGTCTCGGCGGGACTACCCCCTTC
CSASLGGTTPF
>.|TRBJ2-1|TRBV12-3/TRBV12-4|many
TGTGCCAGCAGTTCCCTTAGCAGATACAATGAGCAGTTCTTC
CASSSLSRYNEQFF
>.|TRBJ1-2|TRBV27|.
TGTGCCAGCAGACCTGTATGGGGAGACTATGGCTACACCTTC
CASRPVWGDYGYTF
>TRBD1|TRBJ1-1|TRBV28|few
TGTGCCAGCAGTTTACAACAGGGGAATAGAGCTTTCTTT
CASSLQQGNRAFF
>.|TRBJ1-4|TRBV6-5|many
TGTGCCAGCAGTTACGCCCACCCCGCAACTAATGAAAAACTGTTTTTT
CASSYAHPATNEKLFF
>.|TRBJ1-5|TRBV7-8|few
TGTGCCAGCAGCCCTTGGACTAATCAGCCCCAGCATTTT
CASSPWTNQPQHF
>.|TRBJ2-3|TRBV20-1|many
TGCAGTGCTAGAGTGTTTCAGGGTGCAGATACGCAGTATTTT
CSARVFQGADTQYF
>.|TRBJ1-1|TRBV15|few
TGTGCCACCAGCAGAGATCCCGCAGGGGCGAACACTGAAGCTTTCTTT
CATSRDPAGANTEAFF
>.|TRBJ2-1|TRBV10-3|many
TGTGCCATCAGCGGGGGGACAGACCCTTACCTGTACAATGAGCAGTTCTTC
CAISGGTDPYLYNEQFF
>.|TRBJ2-7|TRBV27|many
TGTGCCAGCAGTCCTTCTACAGGGTATATATCCTACGAGCAGTACTTC
CASSPSTGYISYEQYF
>TRBD1|TRBJ2-1|TRBV11-2|.
TGTGCCAGCGGAGACAGGGCAAGTAGGGTCTCTGAGCAGTTCTTC
CASGDRASRVSEQFF
>TRBD1|TRBJ2-7|TRBV6-5|many
TGTGCCAGCAGTCTACGGGACAGCCACCTCTCCTACGAGCAGTACTTC
CASSLRDSHLSYEQYF
>.|TRBJ2-7|TRBV10-3|.
TGTGCCATCAGTGATGGGTACGAGCAGTACTTC
CAISDGYEQYF
>.|TRBJ2-5|TRBV7-8|.
TGTGCCAGCAGCTCCGGACTAGCGGACAGGGGCGGGGAGACCCAGTACTTC
CASSSGLADRGGETQYF
>.|TRBJ2-2|TRBV10-3|.
TGTGCCATCAGTGACCATTCAGCGGGTCTCTCCGGGGAGCTGTTTTTT
CAISDHSAGLSGELFF
>.|TRBJ1-1|TRBV20-1|.
TGCAGTGCTAGGATCACTAAAGCTTTCTTT
CSARITKAFF
>TRBD1|TRBJ2-7|TRBV29-1|.
TGCAGCGTATCGGGACAGTCCTACGAGCAGTACTTC
CSVSGQSYEQYF
>TRBD2|TRBJ2-3|TRBV20-1|few
TGCAGTGCAGCCGGGACTAGCGGGAGAGATAGTATCCTAACAGATACGCAGTATTTT
CSAAGTSGRDSILTDTQYF
>TRBD1|TRBJ2-7|TRBV6-2/TRBV6-3|few
TGTGCCAGCAGCGACAGGGGAATGGGGCAGTACTTC
CASSDRGMGQYF
>.|TRBJ2-5|TRBV29-1|many
TGCAGCGTTGTTGCGGCACGGGACCTTACGCAAGAGACCCAGTACTTC
CSVVAARDLTQETQYF
>.|TRBJ2-6|TRBV10-3|.
TGTGCCATCAGTGGGACAGCCAACTCTGGGGCCAACGTCCTGACTTTC
CAISGTANSGANVLTF
>TRBD2|TRBJ2-7|TRBV12-3/TRBV12-4|many
TGTGCCAGCAGCACTAGCGGGAGGATCCACGAGCAGTACTTC
CASSTSGRIHEQYF
>.|TRBJ2-1|TRBV15|many
TGTGCCACCAGCAGAGATGCCCCTCGCAGGGGTAGTGAGCAGTTCTTC
CATSRDAPRRGSEQFF
>TRBD1|TRBJ1-6|TRBV11-2|many
TGTGCCAGCAGCTTAGTGGTGGCAGGGGGGGATTTCGGTTCACCCCTCCACTTT
CASSLVVAGGDFGSPLHF